This entry lists 28 T cell receptor beta chains sequenced from one sample in a study of blood T cells in healthy people across ages. Alongside a J-beta primer mix, a sample-barcoded 5' primer served in a second PCR lasting roughly 7 to 11 cycles. MiXCR was run by TCRdb on the 5' RACE reads, yielding one entry per CDR3 protein. The data show about 1,400,000 distinct CDR3 sequences, roughly 60% seen once. Sequences were obtained from blood. These receptors were collected from a young man in good health.

This chain links TRBV25-1 with TRBJ2-3; 7 bases match TRBD1. The CDR3 length is 17 residues. The germline V gene encodes CDR1 MGHDK and CDR2 SYGVNS. Trimming at V came to 8 bases and at J to 2 bases, leaving 16 bases not matched to a gene. The CDR3 DNA reads as TGTGCCAGCGGAATATCGGAGACAGGGCCTTTCACAGATACGCAGTATTTT. It encodes CASGISETGPFTDTQYF.

This clonotype was detected once. This chain links TRBV20-1 with TRBJ1-1, with D possibly matching TRBD1 (6 bases). The length of the CDR3 is 13 residues. Trimming shortened V by 3 bases and J by 3 bases, and 11 bases separated the two germline ends. Germline V gene lookup returns CDR1 DFQATT and CDR2 SNEGSKA (reference sequence). The DNA of the CDR3 is TGCAGTGCTAGTAGGGACACTGACACTGAAGCTTTCTTT. Amino acids: CSASRDTDTEAFF.

This chain links TRBV6-6 with TRBJ2-1; no definite D call. CDR1 and CDR2 from the germline V gene are MNHNY and SVGAGI (reference sequence). Trimming stripped 0 bases from V and 8 bases from J, with 8 bases between. This CDR3 region has 13 residues. CDR3 region: CASSYSSFHEQFF. The CDR3 nucleotides are TGTGCCAGCAGTTACTCTAGTTTCCATGAGCAGTTCTTC.

The chain links TRBV7-2 to TRBJ1-1, with D possibly being TRBD1 (6 bases). The germline V gene encodes CDR1 SGHTA and CDR2 FQGNSA. Deletions cut 5 bases from V and 10 bases from J, with 14 bases between. The CDR3 is 12 amino acids. This chain's CDR3 is CASSPTGGAAFF. The CDR3 nucleotides read TGTGCCAGCAGCCCAACCGGGGGGGCAGCTTTCTTT.

This clonotype was observed a few times. The chain links TRBV7-2 to TRBJ2-3, with D unresolved. V shed 2 bases and J shed 2 bases, with 11 bases lying between them. The CDR3 extends over 15 amino acids. In germline, CDR1 is SGHTA, CDR2 FQGNSA. The DNA for the CDR3 is TGTGCCAGCAGCTTAATAGCTGTACTCACAGATACGCAGTATTTT. Translating gives CASSLIAVLTDTQYF. Using reference TRBV7-2 and TRBJ2-3 for the parts outside the CDR3, the full variable domain is GAGVSQSPSNKVTEKGKDVELRCDPISGHTALYWYRQSLGQGLEFLIYFQGNSAPDKSGLPSDRFSAERTGGSVSTLTIQRTQQEDSAVYLCASSLIAVLTDTQYFGPGTRLTVL.

Only a few counts were recorded for this clonotype. The chain uses TRBV20-1 and TRBJ1-2; D gene uncertain. The CDR3 spans 13 residues. Germline assignment: CDR1 DFQATT and CDR2 SNEGSKA (reference sequence). The CDR3 DNA reads TGCTTATCAGACCCCCCAGCTAACTATGGCTACACCTTC. Amino acids: CLSDPPANYGYTF.

This clonotype was seen just once. The chain carries TRBV20-1 and TRBJ1-3; D remains unclear. V was shortened by 4 bases and J by 0 bases, with 7 bases between the two germline ends. CDR3 length: 13 amino acids. Germline CDR1 DFQATT, CDR2 SNEGSKA (reference sequence). CDR3 nucleotide sequence: TGCAGTGCTAATGGGGACTCTGGAAACACCATATATTTT. Its translation is CSANGDSGNTIYF.

The chain joins TRBV6-5 to TRBJ2-7; D might be TRBD1 (7 bases). Germline V gene sequence: CDR1 MNHEY, CDR2 SVGAGI. The CDR3 has 14 residues. The CDR3 DNA follows: TGTGTCCGCAGGGGGACTCCCTCGAGCTACGAGCAGTACTTC. Its protein product is CVRRGTPSSYEQYF.

This clonotype came up a few times. In DNA, the CDR3 is TGTGCCAGCGCCCTTGGGGGGGCCTCCTACGAGCAGTACTTC. Its protein is CASALGGASYEQYF. This sequence joins TRBV27 and TRBJ2-7, with D tentatively TRBD2 (7 bases). Trimming took off 8 bases at V and 0 bases at J, with 14 bases between the two ends. Germline assignment: CDR1 MNHEY and CDR2 SMNVEV (reference sequence). The CDR3 has 14 amino acids.

This chain links TRBV7-8 with TRBJ2-1; D ambiguous. V was clipped by 5 bases and J by 9 bases, with 20 bases between them. The CDR3 consists of 15 residues. Germline V gene data show CDR1 as SGHVS and CDR2 as FQNEAQ. CDR3 bases: TGTGCCAGCAGCCCGCAAAGATTTTCCCTGGGTGAGCAGTTCTTC. It codes for CASSPQRFSLGEQFF.

The chain recombines TRBV28 with TRBJ2-7, with D perhaps matching TRBD1 (6 bases). The CDR3 sequence is 12 residues long. Germline CDR1 MDHEN, CDR2 SYDVKM. Trimming shortened V by 5 bases and J by 3 bases, and 8 bases separated the two germline ends. CDR3 region: CASSRQDYEQYF. In nucleotides, the CDR3 is TGTGCCAGCAGTCGACAGGACTACGAGCAGTACTTC. The full variable domain, its missing parts supplied by reference TRBV28 and TRBJ2-7, is DVKVTQSSRYLVKRTGEKVFLECVQDMDHENMFWYRQDPGLGLRLIYFSYDVKMKEKGDIPEGYSVSREKKERFSLILESASTNQTSMYLCASSRQDYEQYFGPGTRLTVT.

The chain uses TRBV5-5 and TRBJ2-1; 12 positions match TRBD2. The junction had 11 bases not matched to a gene; V was cut back by 5 bases and J by 8 bases. This CDR3 contains 16 residues. Germline-derived CDR1 and CDR2 are SGHKS and YYEKEE (reference sequence). The CDR3 region is CASSFDRTSGVDEQFF. The DNA of the CDR3 is TGTGCCAGCAGTTTTGACCGGACTAGCGGGGTGGATGAGCAGTTCTTC. The complete variable domain, with remaining parts taken from reference TRBV5-5 and TRBJ2-1, reads DAGVTQSPTHLIKTRGQQVTLRCSPISGHKSVSWYQQVLGQGPQFIFQYYEKEERGRGNFPDRFSARQFPNYSSELNVNALLLGDSALYLCASSFDRTSGVDEQFFGPGTRLTVL.

This clonotype was seen at least ten times. At one end the junction does not follow the germline gene, possibly because of a read error. The chain joins TRBV7-7 to TRBJ2-1; the match to TRBD2 covers 7 bases. The CDR3 is 13 amino acids. Germline CDR1 and CDR2: SSHAT and FNYEAQ (reference sequence). CDR3 DNA sequence: TGCGCCAGCAGCCCCACGGGGGGCAATGAGCAGTTCTTC. Protein: CASSPTGGNEQFF.

V gene TRBV4-3 combines with J gene TRBJ2-7; 9 nucleotides align to TRBD2. Germline V gene sequence: CDR1 LGHNA, CDR2 YSLEER. The CDR3 contains 15 residues. V dropped 5 bases and J dropped 0; count of bases not matched to a gene: 5. The CDR3 region has the DNA TGCGCCAGCAGCGTTAGCGGGAGTCGCTCCTACGAGCAGTACTTC. It codes for CASSVSGSRSYEQYF.

This clonotype appeared a single time. The chain links TRBV20-1 to TRBJ2-7, with TRBD2 matching 10 bases. The CDR3 runs to 14 residues. Looked up from germline, CDR1 is DFQATT and CDR2 is SNEGSKA (reference sequence). The trim removed 6 bases at V and 3 bases at J, leaving 8 bases unmatched. As DNA, the CDR3 is TGCAGTGCACAAGGACTAGCGGCAATCTACGAGCAGTACTTC. Translating gives CSAQGLAAIYEQYF.

The rearrangement uses TRBV9 and TRBJ1-1; D is uncertain. Germline V gene sequence: CDR1 SGDLS, CDR2 YYNGEE. With 2 bases removed from V and 6 bases from J, the gap between germline ends came to 8 bases. The CDR3 spans 12 residues. The CDR3 reads CASSVAGAEAFF. The CDR3 DNA sequence: TGTGCCAGCAGCGTCGCTGGGGCTGAAGCTTTCTTT.

This clonotype has only one observation. V and J are TRBV18 and TRBJ2-7; 7 bases are a match to TRBD2. The V and J ends lost 0 bases and 2 bases, in that order; junction bases with no gene match: 7. This CDR3 is built from 16 residues. CDR1 KGHSH and CDR2 LQKENI come from the germline V gene. The CDR3 nucleotides read TGTGCCAGCTCACCACCTGAAGTGGGAGGGCCCTACGAGCAGTACTTC. Its protein product is CASSPPEVGGPYEQYF.

The chain uses TRBV21-1 and TRBJ2-1; the D call TRBD1 from the table was never checked on the DNA. TRBV21-1 represents a pseudogene. This CDR3 comprises 17 residues. This CDR3 reads CASSSCAWTGPYNEQFF. The CDR3 nucleotides are TGTGCCAGCAGCTCCTGTGCATGGACAGGTCCCTACAATGAGCAGTTCTTC.

The chain recombines TRBV10-3 with TRBJ2-1; 15 bases agree with TRBD2. CDR3 length equals 14 residues. V shed 5 bases and J 9 bases; nucleotides not matched to a gene: 2. Germline V gives CDR1 ENHRY, CDR2 SYGVKD. CDR3 loop: CAISTGLAGGEQFF. The CDR3 nucleotides read TGTGCCATCAGTACGGGACTAGCGGGAGGTGAGCAGTTCTTC.

As for this clonotype: A junction boundary mismatches the germline segment, possibly from a read error. The rearrangement links TRBV20-1 to TRBJ2-4; TRBD1 matches 12 bases. Gene TRBJ2-7 matches the end of the DNA better, so the J call may be wrong. Germline-derived CDR1 and CDR2 are DFQATT and SNEGSKA (reference sequence). The CDR3 has 15 residues. Here the CDR3 reads CSAGEGQGAIYEQYF. CDR3 in DNA: TGCAGTGCTGGAGAGGGACAGGGGGCCATCTACGAGCAGTACTTC.

This chain connects TRBV6-5 to TRBJ1-2, with a weak D call TRBD1 (6 bases). V shed 4 bases and J shed 0 bases, with 15 bases lying between them. CDR1 MNHEY and CDR2 SVGAGI come from the germline V gene. The length of the CDR3 is 16 residues. The CDR3, as DNA: TGTGCCAGCAGTTGGGGGACCGGGACACCTAACTATGGCTACACCTTC. Translated: CASSWGTGTPNYGYTF.

This clonotype was observed a few times. This rearrangement joins TRBV28 to TRBJ1-1; TRBD1 agrees at 11 bases. The trim removed 5 bases at V and 3 bases at J, leaving 5 bases unmatched. The CDR3 is 15 residues long. The germline CDR1 and CDR2 sequences are MDHEN and SYDVKM. In DNA, the CDR3 is TGTGCCAGCAGTCACCCGGGACAGGGGGACACTGAAGCTTTCTTT. This encodes CASSHPGQGDTEAFF.

This clonotype was counted between two and nine times. The chain joins TRBV30 to TRBJ2-1; TRBD2 matches at 9 bases. CDR3 length: 13 amino acids. The V and J ends lost 5 bases and 6 bases, in that order; junction bases with no gene match: 5. The germline gives CDR1 GTSNPN, CDR2 SVGIG (reference sequence). The DNA for the CDR3 is TGTGCCTGGGATAGCGGGAGAGGCAATGAGCAGTTCTTC. It specifies CAWDSGRGNEQFF.

This clonotype was picked up a small number of times. V usage is TRBV7-2 and J usage is TRBJ2-1; D gene unclear. The CDR3 loop spans 16 amino acids. Deletions cut 4 bases from V and 4 bases from J, with 17 bases between. Germline V gene data show CDR1 as SGHTA and CDR2 as FQGNSA. The CDR3 nucleotides are TGTGCCAGCAGCTCCGTAGGCGCCTCGACATACAATGAGCAGTTCTTC. It codes for CASSSVGASTYNEQFF.

Of note for this clonotype: One end of the junction varies from germline; a read error may be responsible. The genes are TRBV5-1 and TRBJ1-4, with D possibly matching TRBD1 (6 bases). Per the germline V gene, CDR1 is SGHRS and CDR2 is YFSETQ. This CDR3 has 14 residues. The CDR3 reads CASSQDRSKEKLFF. The CDR3 nucleotides are TGCGCCAGCAGCCAGGACAGATCTAAAGAAAAACTGTTTTTT.

This clonotype was picked up a small number of times. The gene calls are TRBV13 and TRBJ2-4; perhaps TRBD2 as D (5 bases). V was clipped by 5 bases and J by 8 bases, with 10 bases between them. The CDR3 is 12 amino acids. The germline gives CDR1 PRHDT, CDR2 FYEKMQ (reference sequence). In DNA form, the CDR3 reads TGTGCCAGCAGCCCCGGACTGGACATTCAGTACTTC. This codes for CASSPGLDIQYF.

The J gene is TRBJ2-1, the V gene TRBV7-2; a possible D gene is TRBD2 (5 bases). Germline-derived CDR1 and CDR2 are SGHTA and FQGNSA. Trimming left V 5 bases short and J 10 bases short, with 18 bases between. The CDR3 has 14 amino acids. The CDR3 sequence: CASSPYAPGGEQFF. In DNA, the CDR3 is TGTGCCAGCAGCCCCTACGCCCCCGGAGGCGAGCAGTTCTTC.

The table lists this clonotype with a count of one. The V and J genes are TRBV4-2 and TRBJ1-6; D call uncertain. V was pared by 1 base and J by 7 bases, with 11 bases between. CDR3 length: 15 amino acids. The V gene's germline CDR1 is LGHNA and CDR2 YNFKEQ. The chain's CDR3 is CASSQVMGGNSPLHF. As DNA, the CDR3 is TGTGCCAGCAGCCAAGTTATGGGAGGGAATTCACCCCTCCACTTT.